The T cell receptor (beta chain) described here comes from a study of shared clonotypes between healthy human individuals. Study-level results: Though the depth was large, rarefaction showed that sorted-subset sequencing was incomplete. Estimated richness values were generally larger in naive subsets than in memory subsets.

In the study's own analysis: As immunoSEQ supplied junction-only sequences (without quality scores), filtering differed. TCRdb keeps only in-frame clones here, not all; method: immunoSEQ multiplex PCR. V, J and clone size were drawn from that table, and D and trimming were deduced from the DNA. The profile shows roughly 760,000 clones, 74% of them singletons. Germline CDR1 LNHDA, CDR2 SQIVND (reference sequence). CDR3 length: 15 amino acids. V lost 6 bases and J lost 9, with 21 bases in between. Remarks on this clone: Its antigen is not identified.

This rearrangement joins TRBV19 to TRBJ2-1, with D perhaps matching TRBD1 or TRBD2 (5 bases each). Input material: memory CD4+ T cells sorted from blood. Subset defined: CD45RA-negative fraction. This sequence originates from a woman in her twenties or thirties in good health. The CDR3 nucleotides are TGTGCCAGTAGACCGGGACGATGGGTGATGGGTGAGCAGTTCTTC. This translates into CASRPGRWVMGEQFF.